This TCR beta chain stems from a study of blood T cell repertoires in COVID-19. Study summary: Acute-phase and convalescent COVID-19 samples originated in the United States, Italy and Spain.

This CDR3 has 14 residues. Germline values: CDR1 SGHKS, CDR2 YYEKEE (reference sequence). V lost 4 bases to trimming and J lost 7 bases, with 15 bases between them. Authors' processing steps: Amplification with reference gene primers provided the estimates of nucleated cell counts. The data were produced by immunoSEQ multiplex PCR, yet TCRdb's version contains in-frame clones alone and is incomplete. For V, J and clone size, that table is used; D and trimming come from the DNA. The top ten clones hold 4.4% of a sample with 90,000 to 100,000 clones, 65% to 85% of them seen once. The TCR originated in a man aged 60 to 69 with acute or convalescent COVID-19. The chain is built from TRBV5-5 and TRBJ1-5; D is perhaps TRBD1 (6 bases). Input material: peripheral blood. The CDR3, as DNA: TGTGCCAGCAGCCATGGGGCAGGGGAACAGCCCCAGCATTTT. Translating it yields CASSHGAGEQPQHF.